This TCR beta chain was captured in a study of cytomegalovirus exposure and HLA in healthy donors. Study-wide results and caveats: Reports state that TCR beta sequences accurately predicted most subjects' HLA-A and HLA-B alleles. A link between a missense DCLRE1C variant and TCR beta V- and J-gene trimming emerged from a later analysis.

Healthy donors of bone marrow made up the group. 13 Jbeta primers and 60 Vbeta primers were used for the PCR. Generated by immunoSEQ multiplex PCR, the TCRdb table keeps only in-frame clones and is missing some. The table has nearly 110,000 clones, roughly 82% seen once. Concerning this clone: As yet, its antigen is unknown.

The CDR3 sequence is 15 residues long. Trimming took 6 bases from V and 0 from J, leaving 13 bases between them. Germline V gene sequence: CDR1 MDHEN, CDR2 SYDVKM. Sequenced material: PBMCs. This rearrangement joins TRBV28 to TRBJ2-3; D gene uncertain. This sequence originates from a male donor in good health and CMV-seropositive. CDR3: CASRTGQTSTDTQYF. CDR3 DNA sequence: TGTGCCAGCAGGACGGGTCAGACTAGCACAGATACGCAGTATTTT.